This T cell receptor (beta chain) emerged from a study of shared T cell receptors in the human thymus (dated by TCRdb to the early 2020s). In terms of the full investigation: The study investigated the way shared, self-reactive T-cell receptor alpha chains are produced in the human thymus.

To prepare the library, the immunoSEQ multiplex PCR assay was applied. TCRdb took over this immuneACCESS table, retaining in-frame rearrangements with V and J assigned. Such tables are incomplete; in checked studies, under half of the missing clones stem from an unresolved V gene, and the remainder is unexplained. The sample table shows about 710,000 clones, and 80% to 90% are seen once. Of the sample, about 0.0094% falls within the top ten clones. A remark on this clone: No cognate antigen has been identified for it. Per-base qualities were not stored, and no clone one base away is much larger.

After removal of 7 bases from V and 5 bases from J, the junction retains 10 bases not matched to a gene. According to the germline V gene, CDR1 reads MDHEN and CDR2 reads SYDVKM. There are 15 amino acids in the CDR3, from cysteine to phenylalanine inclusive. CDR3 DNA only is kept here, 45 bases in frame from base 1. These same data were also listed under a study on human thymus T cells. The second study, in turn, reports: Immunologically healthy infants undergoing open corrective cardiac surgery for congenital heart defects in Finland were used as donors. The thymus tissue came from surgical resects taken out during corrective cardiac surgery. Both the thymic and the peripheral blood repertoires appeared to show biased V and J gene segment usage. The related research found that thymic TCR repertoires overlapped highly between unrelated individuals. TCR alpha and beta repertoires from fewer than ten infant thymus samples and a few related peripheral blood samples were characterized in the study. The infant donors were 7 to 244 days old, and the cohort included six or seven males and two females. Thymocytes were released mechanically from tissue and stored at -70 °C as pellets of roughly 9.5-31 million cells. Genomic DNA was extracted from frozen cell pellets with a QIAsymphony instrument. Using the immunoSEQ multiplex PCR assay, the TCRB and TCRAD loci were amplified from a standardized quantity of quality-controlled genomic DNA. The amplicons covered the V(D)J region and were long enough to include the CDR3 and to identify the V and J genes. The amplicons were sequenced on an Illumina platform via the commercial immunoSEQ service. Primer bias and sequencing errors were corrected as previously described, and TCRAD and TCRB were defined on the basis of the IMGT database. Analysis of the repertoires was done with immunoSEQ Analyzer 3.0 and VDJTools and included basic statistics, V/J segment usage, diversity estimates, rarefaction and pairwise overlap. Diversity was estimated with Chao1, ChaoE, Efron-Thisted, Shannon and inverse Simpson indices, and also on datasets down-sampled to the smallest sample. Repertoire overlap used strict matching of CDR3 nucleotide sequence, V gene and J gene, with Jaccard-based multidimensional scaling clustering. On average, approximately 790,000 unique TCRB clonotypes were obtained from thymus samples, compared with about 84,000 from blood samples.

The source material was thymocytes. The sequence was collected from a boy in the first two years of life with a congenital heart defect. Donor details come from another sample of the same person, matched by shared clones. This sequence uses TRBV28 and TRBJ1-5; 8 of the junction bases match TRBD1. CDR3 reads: CASTQKGQGDQPQHF. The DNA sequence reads TGTGCCAGCACCCAAAAAGGACAGGGAGATCAGCCCCAGCATTTT.